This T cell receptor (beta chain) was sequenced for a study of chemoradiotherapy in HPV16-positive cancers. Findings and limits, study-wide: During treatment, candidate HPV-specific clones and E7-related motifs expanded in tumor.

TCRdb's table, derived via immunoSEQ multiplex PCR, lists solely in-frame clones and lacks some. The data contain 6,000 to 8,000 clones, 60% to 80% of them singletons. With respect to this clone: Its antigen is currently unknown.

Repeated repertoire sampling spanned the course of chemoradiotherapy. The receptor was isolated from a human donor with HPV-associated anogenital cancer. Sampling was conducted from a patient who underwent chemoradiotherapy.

CDR3 nucleotides: TGTGCCAGCAGCTTGAATAGCGGGGGGGCCAATGAGCAGTTCTTC. The encoded protein is CASSLNSGGANEQFF. The rearrangement uses TRBV5-4 and TRBJ2-1; 11 bases agree with TRBD2. Germline lookup yields CDR1 SGHNT and CDR2 YYREEE (reference sequence). CDR3 size: 15 residues. J lost 6 bases, V lost 1 base, and 3 bases had no gene match.